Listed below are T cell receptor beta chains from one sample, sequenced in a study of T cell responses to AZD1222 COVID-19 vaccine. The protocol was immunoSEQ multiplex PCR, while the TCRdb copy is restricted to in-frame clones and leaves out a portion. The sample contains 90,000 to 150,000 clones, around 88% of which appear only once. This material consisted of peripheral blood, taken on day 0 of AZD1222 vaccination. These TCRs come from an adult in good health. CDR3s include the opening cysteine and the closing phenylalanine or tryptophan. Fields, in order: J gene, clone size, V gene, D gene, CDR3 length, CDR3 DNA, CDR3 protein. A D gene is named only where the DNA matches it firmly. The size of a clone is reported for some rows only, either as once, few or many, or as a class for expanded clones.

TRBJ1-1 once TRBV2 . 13 TGTGCCAGCAGGCCCGCAAAGAACACTGAAGCTTTCTTT CASRPAKNTEAFF
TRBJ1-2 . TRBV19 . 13 TGTGCCAGTAGTATATCGGGGGCGGATGGCTACACCTTC CASSISGADGYTF
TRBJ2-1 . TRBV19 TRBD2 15 TGTGCCAGTAGTGGAGGCGGGGGACCCCACAATGAGCAGTTCTTC CASSGGGGPHNEQFF
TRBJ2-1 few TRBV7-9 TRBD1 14 TGTGCCAGCAGCTCCGCCGGGACAGCAAATGAGCAGTTCTTC CASSSAGTANEQFF
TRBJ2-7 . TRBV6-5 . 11 TGTGCCAGCCTGGGCCCCTACGAGCAGTACTTC CASLGPYEQYF
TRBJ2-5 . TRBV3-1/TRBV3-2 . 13 TGTGCCAGCAGCCACCGGACAACTCAGACCCAGTACTTC CASSHRTTQTQYF
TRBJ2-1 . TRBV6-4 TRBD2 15 TGTGCCAGCAGCCTTAGCGGGGGGGCCTACAATGAGCAGTTCTTC CASSLSGGAYNEQFF
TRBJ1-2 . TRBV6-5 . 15 TGTGCCAGCAAAAGGGGAGGTTTTGGCAGAGATGGCTACACCTTC CASKRGGFGRDGYTF
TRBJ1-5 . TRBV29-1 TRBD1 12 TGCAGCGCCGGACAGGGGGTTCAGCCCCAGCATTTT CSAGQGVQPQHF
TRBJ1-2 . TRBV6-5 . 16 TGTGCCAGCAGTTACTCTGTTTCCGCGGGGAACTATGGCTACACCTTC CASSYSVSAGNYGYTF
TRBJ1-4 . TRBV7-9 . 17 TGTGCCAGCAGCTTAAGGGCCCTGGTGGGGATGAATGAAAAACTGTTTTTT CASSLRALVGMNEKLFF